The clone carrying this TCR beta chain appeared a single time. The sample is drawn from a study of blood T cell repertoires in COVID-19. Study-level background: Acute-phase and convalescent COVID-19 samples originated in the United States, Italy and Spain. PBMCs, B-cell-depleted T cells, or T cells provided the cDNA or gDNA that made up the material.

The ends were cut back, 5 bases at V and 3 bases at J, with 14 bases in the middle. The CDR3 spans 15 residues. The germline CDR1 and CDR2 sequences are SEHNR and FQNEAQ (reference sequence). Original processing methods: Amplification of reference gene primers was used by the study to estimate nucleated cell counts. Clones were sequenced by immunoSEQ multiplex PCR, and TCRdb holds only the in-frame ones, with some missing. V and J calls and clone size follow that table, whereas D and trimming were derived from the DNA. The sample includes about 330,000 clones, over 75% of them seen just once. The V and J genes are TRBV7-9 and TRBJ2-1; D may be TRBD2 (5 bases). The source is a woman aged 45-59 years with active or convalescent COVID-19. Sequencing used peripheral blood. The CDR3 is CASSPGSVHYNEQFF. The CDR3 region has the DNA TGTGCCAGCAGCCCGGGGTCCGTACACTACAATGAGCAGTTCTTC.